Each of the 15 T cell receptor beta chains below was sequenced from the same sample in a study of technical replicates of blood from several donors. TCRdb's table, derived via immunoSEQ multiplex PCR, lists solely in-frame clones and lacks some. This sample carries 84,000 or so clones, about 92% of them seen once, and the ten largest clones take 0.24%. Sequencing input: T cells isolated from PBMCs. Every receptor here comes from a human donor in good health.

V usage is TRBV30 and J usage is TRBJ1-5, with unresolved D. Germline-derived CDR1 and CDR2 are GTSNPN and SVGIG (reference sequence). This CDR3 contains 13 residues. The V end was cut by 2 bases, the J end by 9 bases, with 14 bases between. The CDR3 DNA reads as TGTGCCTGGAGTCGAAGAGGGAGTCGGCCCCAGCATTTT. It specifies CAWSRRGSRPQHF.

This clone showed up just a few times. The V and J genes are TRBV11-3 and TRBJ1-3; D gene ambiguous. The V end lost 5 bases, the J end lost 0 bases, and 20 bases lay between the germline ends. This CDR3 comprises 18 residues. Germline assignment: CDR1 SGHNT and CDR2 YENEEA. CDR3 loop: CASSTPRTDYLSGNTIYF. The CDR3 bases are TGTGCCAGCAGCACACCCAGGACCGACTATCTCTCTGGAAACACCATATATTTT.

The rearrangement joins TRBV6-5 to TRBJ1-2; 9 bases align to TRBD1. The trim removed 3 bases at V and 6 bases at J, leaving 8 bases unmatched. Per the germline V gene, CDR1 is MNHEY and CDR2 is SVGAGI. The CDR3 length is 15 residues. The CDR3 bases are TGTGCCAGCAGTTATTTGACAGGGGGACTAGATGGCTACACCTTC. This encodes CASSYLTGGLDGYTF.

The chain has TRBV7-9 and TRBJ2-7; 14 bases line up with TRBD2. Germline CDR1 SEHNR, CDR2 FQNEAQ (reference sequence). The CDR3 loop spans 16 amino acids. The V segment lost 5 bases and the J segment 5 bases; nucleotides outside the gene matches: 8. CDR3 sequence: CASSPTSGGASHEQYF. CDR3 nucleotides: TGTGCCAGCAGCCCGACTAGCGGGGGGGCCAGCCACGAGCAGTACTTC.

This clone was seen just once. The V gene is TRBV5-8, the J gene TRBJ1-2; D may be TRBD1 (6 bases). V lost 1 base and J lost 0, with 10 bases in between. This CDR3 region has 15 residues. Germline V gene lookup returns CDR1 SGHTS and CDR2 YDEGEE. Written as DNA, the CDR3 is TGTGCCAGCAGCTTGAGAGGGGGATCTAACTATGGCTACACCTTC. It translates to CASSLRGGSNYGYTF.

V and J are TRBV7-9 and TRBJ1-4; D gene ambiguous. Per germline, CDR1 SEHNR and CDR2 FQNEAQ (reference sequence). Trimming took 2 bases from V and 0 from J, leaving 10 bases between them. CDR3 size: 16 residues. CDR3 sequence (DNA): TGTGCCAGCAGCTTACCCCTCGTCGCAACTAATGAAAAACTGTTTTTT. Its translation: CASSLPLVATNEKLFF.

The J gene is TRBJ1-6, the V gene TRBV6-5; 7 nucleotides agree with TRBD1. The CDR3 runs to 13 residues. Germline loops: CDR1 MNHEY, CDR2 SVGAGI. With V trimmed by 5 bases and J by 12 bases, 7 bases remained unmatched. CDR3 in DNA: TGTGCCAGCAGTAGAGGACAGGCCTTACCCCTCCACTTT. It encodes CASSRGQALPLHF.

The V gene is TRBV11-3, the J gene TRBJ2-5; the match to TRBD2 covers 15 bases. V shed 5 bases, J shed 2 bases, and the junction held 9 bases outside the gene matches. Germline-derived CDR1 and CDR2 are SGHNT and YENEEA. CDR3 size: 18 residues. The CDR3 is CASSTGGTSGGTQETQYF. CDR3 DNA sequence: TGTGCCAGCAGCACGGGGGGGACTAGCGGGGGGACACAAGAGACCCAGTACTTC.

A single count supports this clone. The V gene is TRBV11-2, the J gene TRBJ1-1; D perhaps matches TRBD1 (6 bases). The CDR3 is 15 amino acids. Germline assignment: CDR1 SGHAT and CDR2 FQNNGV. V gave up 5 bases and J gave up 8 bases, with 21 bases separating them. For the CDR3, the DNA is TGTGCCAGCAGCCGAAACAGGGATCCCTTTGGGGAAGCTTTCTTT. Its protein product is CASSRNRDPFGEAFF.

The rearrangement links TRBV5-1 to TRBJ1-6; no clear D gene. Per germline, CDR1 SGHRS and CDR2 YFSETQ. The CDR3 covers 14 residues. V gave up 4 bases and J gave up 5 bases, with 10 bases separating them. The CDR3 DNA is TGCGCCAGCAGCCTCGGGTTGAATAATTCACCCCTCCACTTT. Residues: CASSLGLNNSPLHF.

The J gene is TRBJ2-1, the V gene TRBV4-2; TRBD2 agrees at 7 bases. Germline-derived CDR1 and CDR2 are LGHNA and YNFKEQ. The V and J ends lost 0 bases and 2 bases, in that order; junction bases with no gene match: 4. This CDR3 is 16 amino acids long. The CDR3 bases are TGTGCCAGCAGCCAAGAGGGGGGGTGGACCTACAATGAGCAGTTCTTC. Translation: CASSQEGGWTYNEQFF.

J is TRBJ1-2 and V is TRBV9; 7 bases line up with TRBD1. The germline V gene encodes CDR1 SGDLS and CDR2 YYNGEE. CDR3 length: 14 residues. V shed 4 bases and J 5 bases; nucleotides not matched to a gene: 8. The chain's CDR3 is CASSPEGTVYGYTF. The CDR3 DNA follows: TGTGCCAGCAGCCCTGAGGGGACAGTGTATGGCTACACCTTC.

The J gene is TRBJ1-1, the V gene TRBV2; D possibly corresponds to TRBD1 (5 bases). The V end was cut by 4 bases, the J end by 0 bases, with 6 bases between. The CDR3 covers 13 residues. Germline assignment: CDR1 SNHLY and CDR2 FYNNEI. CDR3 sequence (DNA): TGTGCCAGCAGTGGACAGTTGAACACTGAAGCTTTCTTT. Protein sequence: CASSGQLNTEAFF.

The J gene is TRBJ1-3, the V gene TRBV19; D unresolved. In germline, CDR1 is LNHDA, CDR2 SQIVND (reference sequence). This CDR3 is 15 amino acids long. Trimming pared 2 bases from V and 0 bases from J, leaving 8 bases between. The CDR3 coding sequence is TGTGCCAGTAGTATATCCGGGAGCTCTGGAAACACCATATATTTT. Residues: CASSISGSSGNTIYF.

The genes are TRBV30 and TRBJ2-3; D not certain. The germline V gene encodes CDR1 GTSNPN and CDR2 SVGIG (reference sequence). V lost 4 bases and J lost 2, with 10 bases in between. The length of the CDR3 is 13 residues. CDR3 in DNA: TGTGCCTGGACCGACGGAGTCACAGATACGCAGTATTTT. Its translation: CAWTDGVTDTQYF. The full variable domain, in which reference TRBV30 and TRBJ2-3 provide the parts outside the CDR3, is SQTIHQWPATLVQPVGSPLSLECTVEGTSNPNLYWYRQAAGRGLQLLFYSVGIGQISSEVPQNLSASRPQDRQFILSSKKLLLSDSGFYLCAWTDGVTDTQYFGPGTRLTVL.